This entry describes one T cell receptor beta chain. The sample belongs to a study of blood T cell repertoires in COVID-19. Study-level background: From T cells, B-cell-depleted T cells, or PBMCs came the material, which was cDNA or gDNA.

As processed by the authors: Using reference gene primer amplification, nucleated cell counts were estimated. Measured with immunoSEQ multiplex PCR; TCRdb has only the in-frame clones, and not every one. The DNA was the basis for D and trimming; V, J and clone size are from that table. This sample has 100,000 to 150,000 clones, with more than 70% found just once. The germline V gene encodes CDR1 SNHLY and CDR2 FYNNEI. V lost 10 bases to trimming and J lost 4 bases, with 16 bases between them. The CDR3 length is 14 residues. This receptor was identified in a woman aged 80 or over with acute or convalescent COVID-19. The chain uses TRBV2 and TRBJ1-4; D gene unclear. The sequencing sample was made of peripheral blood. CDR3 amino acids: CATRRADFNEKLFF. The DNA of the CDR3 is TGTGCCACCAGGCGGGCGGATTTTAATGAAAAACTGTTTTTT.